A single sample is the source of the 10 T cell receptor beta chains below, sequenced in a study of blood T cell repertoires in COVID-19. Clones were sequenced by immunoSEQ multiplex PCR, and TCRdb holds only the in-frame ones, with some missing. This sample has over 95,000 clones, with roughly 76% found just once. The sample comprised peripheral blood. The source of these receptors is a human donor in a cohort sampled during active COVID-19.

The chain couples TRBV20-1 to TRBJ1-2; D remains ambiguous. Germline CDR1 is DFQATT and CDR2 is SNEGSKA (reference sequence). Trimming removed 3 bases at V and 2 bases at J, with 16 bases between. This CDR3 is 15 amino acids long. CDR3 coding DNA: TGCAGTGCTAGTCGGGAACCGTTGAGAAACTATGGCTACACCTTC. This sequence encodes CSASREPLRNYGYTF.

The rearrangement links TRBV5-5 to TRBJ2-5; the D gene is possibly TRBD2 (6 bases). Germline V lookup: CDR1 SGHKS, CDR2 YYEKEE (reference sequence). This CDR3 comprises 14 residues. V lost 3 bases, J lost 5 bases, and 14 bases lay in between. CDR3 residues: CASSSRGFFETQYF. DNA for the CDR3: TGTGCCAGCAGCTCCCGGGGGTTTTTTGAGACCCAGTACTTC.

The chain recombines TRBV19 with TRBJ1-2; 8 bases agree with TRBD1. The CDR3 spans 15 residues. Germline V lookup: CDR1 LNHDA, CDR2 SQIVND (reference sequence). With 5 bases clipped from V and 12 bases from J, the junction kept 17 bases outside the gene matches. This CDR3 is CASSSSGTGLRKNTF. DNA of the CDR3: TGTGCCAGTAGTTCCTCCGGGACAGGTTTACGGAAGAACACCTTC.

This clone was seen once. The chain joins TRBV28 to TRBJ1-5; no definite D call. The CDR3 covers 15 residues. Germline V gene lookup returns CDR1 MDHEN and CDR2 SYDVKM. Deletions cut 5 bases from V and 7 bases from J, with 18 bases between. The CDR3 region is CASSPHPPGGQPQHF. CDR3 nucleotides: TGTGCCAGCAGTCCCCACCCCCCCGGCGGGCAGCCCCAGCATTTT.

This clone was seen a single time. This chain joins TRBV11-2 and TRBJ2-5, with D possibly TRBD2 on 6 matching bases. Germline V gives CDR1 SGHAT, CDR2 FQNNGV. V dropped 5 bases and J dropped 5 bases, with 12 bases sitting between them. The CDR3 has 13 amino acids. The CDR3 loop reads CASSLDYPETQYF. The CDR3 DNA follows: TGTGCCAGCAGCCTGGACTACCCGGAGACCCAGTACTTC.

The chain joins TRBV9 to TRBJ1-1; D remains ambiguous. V lost 3 bases to trimming and J lost 6 bases, with 15 bases between them. The V gene's germline CDR1 is SGDLS and CDR2 YYNGEE. CDR3 length: 14 residues. Written as DNA, the CDR3 is TGTGCCAGCAGCGAAGCCTACTCCTCCCCTGAAGCTTTCTTT. This encodes CASSEAYSSPEAFF.

This chain uses TRBV6-6 with TRBJ1-1; 8 bases align to TRBD1. This CDR3 contains 16 residues. V was clipped by 6 bases and J by 4 bases; unmatched bases: 13. Germline V gene sequence: CDR1 MNHNY, CDR2 SVGAGI (reference sequence). DNA of the CDR3: TGTGCCAGCAGGACGACAGGGGCCGAATGGCTCACTGAAGCTTTCTTT. Amino acids: CASRTTGAEWLTEAFF.

The gene calls are TRBV5-4 and TRBJ2-3; 11 positions agree with TRBD2. V shed 0 bases and J 1 base; nucleotides not matched to a gene: 13. CDR1 SGHNT and CDR2 YYREEE come from the germline V gene (reference sequence). The CDR3 is 20 residues long. The CDR3 protein is CASSLGPGTSGRVGTDTQYF. The CDR3 DNA follows: TGTGCCAGCAGCTTGGGACCCGGGACTAGCGGTAGAGTGGGCACAGATACGCAGTATTTT.

The chain carries TRBV7-2 and TRBJ2-7, with TRBD1 matching 10 bases. Germline CDR1 is SGHTA and CDR2 is FQGNSA. The CDR3 spans 14 residues. The J segment lost 6 bases and the V segment lost 4 bases, leaving 6 bases of the junction unmatched. The CDR3 nucleotides read TGTGCCAGCAGCTCGTGGGACAGGGGAGCCGAGCAGTACTTC. This translates into CASSSWDRGAEQYF.

A single count supports this clone. The chain has TRBV5-4 and TRBJ1-2; D possibly corresponds to TRBD1 (5 bases). Germline CDR1 reads SGHNT; CDR2 reads YYREEE (reference sequence). The CDR3 is made up of 15 amino acids. V gave up 5 bases and J gave up 1 base, with 15 bases separating them. CDR3 sequence: CASSWLRGGNYGYTF. CDR3 bases: TGTGCCAGCAGTTGGTTGCGCGGGGGTAACTATGGCTACACCTTC.